Listed here are 11 T cell receptor beta chains from one sample, sequenced in a study of beta chain features in type 1 diabetes. The isolated RNA, all of it, was reverse transcribed, so expressed TCRB transcripts were what got sequenced. Assay: immunoSEQ multiplex PCR; the TCRdb copy retains only in-frame clones and omits some. Of about 160,000 clones detected, around 8.6% appear once; the ten largest clones hold under 0.65%. These TCRs' antigens remain unknown. Study-level results: Moderate yet significant TCRB CDR3 shortening was seen in Type 1 diabetes patients in all four CD4+ subsets.

The sequencing input was central memory CD4+ T cells from blood. The receptors were gathered from a woman aged 18-29 years with type 1 diabetes.

The chain has TRBV5-6 and TRBJ1-2; D is unclear. Germline CDR1 and CDR2: SGHDT and YYEEEE. The V end was cut by 0 bases, the J end by 8 bases, with 8 bases between. CDR3 length: 12 residues. The CDR3: CASSLEVGGYTF. In DNA form, the CDR3 reads TGTGCCAGCAGCTTGGAGGTCGGGGGCTACACCTTC.

V is TRBV19 and J is TRBJ1-1, with TRBD1 matching 10 bases. Germline loops: CDR1 LNHDA, CDR2 SQIVND (reference sequence). The length of the CDR3 is 15 residues. J was trimmed by 0 bases and V by 6 bases; bases with no gene match: 4. As DNA, the CDR3 is TGTGCCAGTAGGGGACAGGGGAGGGTGAACACTGAAGCTTTCTTT. It codes for CASRGQGRVNTEAFF.

This clone was seen only a few times. This chain joins TRBV30 and TRBJ2-1; D might be TRBD1 (5 bases). V lost 8 bases to trimming and J lost 4 bases, with 12 bases between them. The CDR3 has 12 amino acids. Germline V gene sequence: CDR1 GTSNPN, CDR2 SVGIG (reference sequence). In DNA form, the CDR3 reads TGTGCCCACTCTAGACAGTACAATGAGCAGTTCTTC. Its protein is CAHSRQYNEQFF.

Only a few counts were recorded for this clone. The chain joins TRBV4-3 to TRBJ2-7; TRBD2 matches at 8 bases. Germline assignment: CDR1 LGHNA and CDR2 YSLEER. This CDR3 has 16 amino acids. J gave up 5 bases and V 2 bases, and 11 bases lay outside the gene matches. CDR3: CASSQRSGGPSDEQYF. For the CDR3, the DNA is TGCGCCAGCAGCCAACGGTCGGGAGGGCCTTCGGACGAGCAGTACTTC.

This clone has a handful of counts. This chain joins TRBV6-5 and TRBJ1-2; TRBD1 is a possible D gene (6 bases). The germline V gene encodes CDR1 MNHEY and CDR2 SVGAGI. CDR3 length: 14 residues. Trimming left V 0 bases short and J 8 bases short, with 13 bases between. CDR3 DNA: TGTGCCAGCAGTTACTCAGGACAGTTTGACGGCTACACCTTC. Translated: CASSYSGQFDGYTF.

J is TRBJ2-3 and V is TRBV7-6; weak D call: TRBD2 (6 bases). Per the germline V gene, CDR1 is SGHVS and CDR2 is FNYEAQ. Trimming left V 4 bases short and J 4 bases short, with 15 bases between. The CDR3 is made up of 15 amino acids. Here the CDR3 reads CASSWGGALADTQYF. The CDR3 DNA sequence: TGTGCCAGCAGCTGGGGAGGCGCCTTAGCAGATACGCAGTATTTT.

The chain couples TRBV29-1 to TRBJ1-1, with 8 bases lining up with TRBD1. The CDR3 totals 15 residues. The germline V gene encodes CDR1 SQVTM and CDR2 ANQGSEA. J gave up 6 bases and V 0 bases, and 9 bases lay outside the gene matches. The CDR3: CSVEDVQGASSEAFF. CDR3 nucleotide sequence: TGCAGCGTTGAAGACGTGCAGGGGGCTTCATCTGAAGCTTTCTTT. The whole variable domain, remainder taken from reference TRBV29-1 and TRBJ1-1, is SAVISQKPSRDICQRGTSLTIQCQVDSQVTMMFWYRQQPGQSLTLIATANQGSEATYESGFVIDKFPISRPNLTFSTLTVSNMSPEDSSIYLCSVEDVQGASSEAFFGQGTRLTVV.

Only a few counts were recorded for this clone. The rearrangement links TRBV29-1 to TRBJ1-2; D call uncertain. Germline CDR1 reads SQVTM; CDR2 reads ANQGSEA. With 0 bases removed from V and 8 bases from J, the gap between germline ends came to 10 bases. The CDR3 loop spans 12 amino acids. The CDR3 DNA follows: TGCAGCGTTGAAGATAAGATCGGGGGCTACACCTTC. This translates into CSVEDKIGGYTF.

This clone has only a few counts. The V and J genes are TRBV7-2 and TRBJ2-7, with D possibly TRBD2 on 7 matching bases. This CDR3 spans 15 amino acids. The V end lost 4 bases, the J end lost 0 bases, and 13 bases lay between the germline ends. CDR1 and CDR2 (germline): SGHTA, FQGNSA. CDR3 in amino acids: CASSSLAGASYEQYF. Written as DNA, the CDR3 is TGTGCCAGCAGCTCATTGGCGGGGGCCTCCTACGAGCAGTACTTC.

The gene calls are TRBV7-2 and TRBJ2-2; 9 bases line up with TRBD1. J gave up 8 bases and V 8 bases, and 6 bases lay outside the gene matches. The CDR3 extends over 13 amino acids. Germline values: CDR1 SGHTA, CDR2 FQGNSA. CDR3 bases: TGTGCCAGCTTAACAGGGGGCTATGGGGAGCTGTTTTTT. This translates into CASLTGGYGELFF.

This clone was counted a few times. V is TRBV7-9 and J is TRBJ1-5, with D maybe TRBD1 (6 bases). V was trimmed by 1 base and J by 11 bases, leaving 12 bases between them. This CDR3 spans 13 amino acids. Germline CDR1 and CDR2: SEHNR and FQNEAQ (reference sequence). The CDR3 region has the DNA TGTGCCAGCAGCTTAGACACAGGGTTGGCCCAGCATTTT. This codes for CASSLDTGLAQHF.